This entry concerns a single T cell receptor (beta chain). Methods used by the authors: Estimates of nucleated cell counts were drawn from the amplification of reference gene primers. Measured with immunoSEQ multiplex PCR; TCRdb has only the in-frame clones, and not every one. V and J calls and clone size are those listed in that table; D and trimming were worked out from the DNA. The sample consists of 200,000 to 250,000 clones, 88% of them appearing once. The V gene lost 2 bases and the J gene lost 6 bases, with 5 bases spanning the gap. Germline CDR1 LGHNT, CDR2 FRNRAP. The CDR3 is made up of 11 amino acids. In assigning cohorts, the study relied on participant-reported clinical history. No more than 2 weeks before study entry, exposed participants had met a case of COVID-19. This entry is derived from a study of blood T cell repertoires in COVID-19. Study-level background: There were acute and convalescent COVID-19 samples, and they came from the United States, Italy and Spain.

The sequence was obtained from a woman aged 30 to 39 who had been exposed to COVID-19. The gene calls are TRBV12-5 and TRBJ2-7; D unresolved. The sample comprised PBMCs or T cells enriched from blood (not recorded which). The CDR3 region has the DNA TGTGCTAGTGGTTTGTTCGGCGAGCAGTACTTC. Protein product: CASGLFGEQYF. The whole variable domain, remainder taken from reference TRBV12-5 and TRBJ2-7, is DARVTQTPRHKVTEMGQEVTMRCQPILGHNTVFWYRQTMMQGLELLAYFRNRAPLDDSGMPKDRFSAEMPDATLATLKIQPSEPRDSAVYFCASGLFGEQYFGPGTRLTVT.